This T cell receptor (beta chain) comes out of a study of blood T cell repertoires in COVID-19. The wider study: Samples came from the United States, Italy and Spain, spanning acute and convalescent COVID-19. PBMCs, B-cell-depleted T cells, or T cells provided the cDNA or gDNA that made up the material.

In the authors' methods: Amplified reference gene primers provided the basis for estimating nucleated cell counts. The repertoire was sequenced with immunoSEQ multiplex PCR; TCRdb's copy has only in-frame clones and lacks some. The DNA gave D and trimming, while V, J and clone size come from that table. The top ten hold roughly 4.1% of the sample, which has around 300,000 clones, 70% to 90% seen once. Germline values: CDR1 LGHDT, CDR2 YNNKEL (reference sequence). The CDR3 spans 16 residues. V was pared by 2 bases and J by 4 bases, with 9 bases of the junction left unmatched. Sequenced sample: peripheral blood. This clonotype was obtained from a woman aged 50 to 60 with active or convalescent COVID-19. V usage is TRBV3-1 (or the pseudogene TRBV3-2) and J usage is TRBJ1-2, with TRBD1 matching 8 bases. Here the CDR3 reads CASSQIRDRPSYGYTF. DNA of the CDR3: TGTGCCAGCAGCCAAATCAGGGACAGGCCTTCCTATGGCTACACCTTC.